Listed here are 27 T cell receptor beta chains from one sample, sequenced in a study of cytomegalovirus exposure and HLA in healthy donors. The PCR ran on 60 Vbeta and 13 Jbeta primers. Generated by immunoSEQ multiplex PCR, the TCRdb table keeps only in-frame clones and is missing some. The repertoire holds 250,000 or so clones, with 85% as singletons. The sequencing input was PBMCs. These receptors were taken from a human donor in good health.

The chain carries TRBV27 and TRBJ2-7; D may be TRBD1 (5 bases). The CDR3 is 15 residues long. V dropped 2 bases and J dropped 5 bases, with 16 bases sitting between them. Looked up from germline, CDR1 is MNHEY and CDR2 is SMNVEV (reference sequence). The CDR3 DNA follows: TGTGCCAGCAGTTTAGTTAGGACAACTTTCAACGAGCAGTACTTC. Translating it yields CASSLVRTTFNEQYF.

This sequence joins TRBV7-9 and TRBJ2-5, with 14 positions matching TRBD2. Germline values: CDR1 SEHNR, CDR2 FQNEAQ (reference sequence). The CDR3 loop spans 16 amino acids. J was trimmed by 3 bases and V by 5 bases; bases with no gene match: 5. As DNA, the CDR3 is TGTGCCAGCAGCCCGGGACTAGCGGGAGTCAAAGAGACCCAGTACTTC. Its protein is CASSPGLAGVKETQYF.

This chain joins TRBV6-6 and TRBJ2-1; D gene uncertain. CDR1 and CDR2 from the germline V gene are MNHNY and SVGAGI (reference sequence). V lost 5 bases and J lost 10, with 9 bases in between. The CDR3 is 11 amino acids. The CDR3 region has the DNA TGTGCCAGCAGTCCCCTCAGAGAGCAGTTCTTC. Residues: CASSPLREQFF.

The genes are TRBV6-1 and TRBJ2-3, with 9 bases lining up with TRBD2. Germline V gives CDR1 MNHNS, CDR2 SASEGT. The J segment lost 11 bases and the V segment lost 2 bases, leaving 20 bases of the junction unmatched. The CDR3 has 18 amino acids. The CDR3 nucleotides are TGTGCCAGCAGTGAACTGTCAGGGACTAGCCCTTATTGGGGTGGGCAGTATTTT. Residues: CASSELSGTSPYWGGQYF.

The chain joins TRBV9 to TRBJ2-7; no clear D gene. In germline, CDR1 is SGDLS, CDR2 YYNGEE. Trimming cost V 3 bases and J 0 bases, with 7 bases left between them. This CDR3 is built from 13 residues. The CDR3 DNA follows: TGTGCCAGCAGCGCCCCCTACTCCTACGAGCAGTACTTC. This codes for CASSAPYSYEQYF.

This chain joins TRBV6-1 and TRBJ2-7; a possible D gene is TRBD1 (5 bases). This CDR3 is 15 amino acids long. Trimming took off 3 bases at V and 2 bases at J, with 14 bases between the two ends. Germline-derived CDR1 and CDR2 are MNHNS and SASEGT. The CDR3, as DNA: TGTGCCAGCAGTGACCCCAGCAGGGCCACCTACGAGCAGTACTTC. This gives the protein CASSDPSRATYEQYF.

This clone appeared a single time. In DNA form, the CDR3 reads TGCGCCAGCAGCCCACTAGCGGACCAAGAGACCCAGTACTTC. It encodes CASSPLADQETQYF. The V and J genes are TRBV5-1 and TRBJ2-5, with 8 bases matching TRBD2. V trimming: 4 bases; J trimming: 0 bases; junction bases outside the gene matches: 2. The CDR3 runs to 14 residues. Looked up from germline, CDR1 is SGHRS and CDR2 is YFSETQ.

The chain uses TRBV10-3 and TRBJ1-1, with D possibly being TRBD1 (6 bases). Germline values: CDR1 ENHRY, CDR2 SYGVKD. Between the trimmed V and J ends, which lost 7 bases and 3 bases, there was a span of 9 bases. CDR3 length: 12 amino acids. The CDR3 sequence is CAITRGDTEAFF. CDR3 DNA: TGTGCCATCACCAGGGGTGACACTGAAGCTTTCTTT.

CDR3 region: CASSLAGTSSFGTDTQYF. In DNA form, the CDR3 reads TGTGCCAGCAGCTTGGCCGGGACTAGCTCGTTTGGCACAGATACGCAGTATTTT. The chain is built from TRBV5-6 and TRBJ2-3, with 9 bases identical to TRBD2. Germline V gives CDR1 SGHDT, CDR2 YYEEEE. The CDR3 totals 18 residues. V lost 0 bases, J lost 1 base, and 9 bases stayed unmatched.

The chain uses TRBV5-4 and TRBJ2-1, with TRBD1 matching over 8 bases. Trimming cost V 4 bases and J 6 bases; bases outside gene matches: 9. The CDR3 has 15 amino acids. Germline V lookup: CDR1 SGHNT, CDR2 YYREEE (reference sequence). For the CDR3, the DNA is TGTGCCAGCAGCCCGCGTTCGGACAGGGTCAATGAGCAGTTCTTC. Amino acids: CASSPRSDRVNEQFF.

The chain uses TRBV4-1 and TRBJ2-7; 7 nucleotides match TRBD2. Germline V gene lookup returns CDR1 MGHRA and CDR2 YSYEKL. V lost 3 bases and J lost 0; bases outside the gene matches: 8. The length of the CDR3 is 16 residues. CDR3 loop: CASSQGTGGSSYEQYF. The CDR3 region has the DNA TGCGCCAGCAGCCAGGGGACGGGAGGTAGCTCCTACGAGCAGTACTTC.

This chain links TRBV10-3 with TRBJ1-2; 8 bases line up with TRBD1. V lost 6 bases, J lost 8 bases, and 5 bases stayed unmatched. This CDR3 is built from 12 residues. Germline values: CDR1 ENHRY, CDR2 SYGVKD. The CDR3 coding sequence is TGTGCCATCAGCAACAGGGGGGAAGGCTACACCTTC. Amino acids: CAISNRGEGYTF.

J is TRBJ2-5 and V is TRBV7-6, with 8 bases that match TRBD2. Germline V lookup: CDR1 SGHVS, CDR2 FNYEAQ. V lost 2 bases, J lost 4 bases, and 3 bases stayed unmatched. The CDR3 length is 14 residues. CDR3 nucleotide sequence: TGTGCCAGCAGCTTAAGGCTAGCGGGAGAGACCCAGTACTTC. Translating it yields CASSLRLAGETQYF.

The chain links TRBV28 to TRBJ2-3; TRBD2 matches at 8 bases. Trimming removed 5 bases from V and 4 bases from J; junction bases left unmatched: 11. In germline, CDR1 is MDHEN, CDR2 SYDVKM. The CDR3 has 16 residues. For the CDR3, the DNA is TGTGCCAGCAGTGGATCCGGGACTAGTCGTGCAGATACGCAGTATTTT. It codes for CASSGSGTSRADTQYF.

CDR3 sequence: CASSDPRGSSYNEQFF. CDR3 nucleotide sequence: TGCGCCAGCAGCGACCCCCGGGGGAGCTCCTACAATGAGCAGTTCTTC. The chain employs TRBV10-2 and TRBJ2-1; weak D call: TRBD2 (6 bases). V lost 6 bases and J lost 0, with 15 bases in between. CDR3 length: 16 residues. The germline V gene encodes CDR1 WSHSY and CDR2 SAAADI.

The V call is TRBV7-9, the J call TRBJ2-3, with TRBD1 identical over 8 bases. This CDR3 has 14 amino acids. The V segment lost 5 bases and the J segment 3 bases; nucleotides outside the gene matches: 4. Germline CDR1 and CDR2: SEHNR and FQNEAQ (reference sequence). The CDR3 reads CASSRDRSTDTQYF. CDR3 coding DNA: TGTGCCAGCAGCCGGGACAGGAGTACAGATACGCAGTATTTT. Full variable domain (remainder filled in from reference TRBV7-9 and TRBJ2-3): DTGVSQNPRHKITKRGQNVTFRCDPISEHNRLYWYRQTLGQGPEFLTYFQNEAQLEKSRLLSDRFSAERPKGSFSTLEIQRTEQGDSAMYLCASSRDRSTDTQYFGPGTRLTVL.

This clone was detected only a few times. CDR3 DNA sequence: TGTGCCAGCAGTTTATCGGGACTAGGCTCCTACGAGCAGTACTTC. It encodes CASSLSGLGSYEQYF. The rearrangement links TRBV27 to TRBJ2-7; TRBD2 matches at 8 bases. The length of the CDR3 is 15 residues. J gave up 0 bases and V 0 bases, and 1 base lay outside the gene matches. The V gene's germline CDR1 is MNHEY and CDR2 SMNVEV (reference sequence).

The rearrangement joins TRBV4-1 to TRBJ2-5, with D unresolved. V lost 2 bases, J lost 1 base, and 14 bases lay in between. Germline CDR1 reads MGHRA; CDR2 reads YSYEKL. The CDR3 has 16 amino acids. CDR3 region: CASSQRGIGFQETQYF. DNA for the CDR3: TGCGCCAGCAGCCAAAGAGGCATAGGATTCCAAGAGACCCAGTACTTC.

The chain links TRBV5-1 to TRBJ2-3; the D gene is possibly TRBD1 (5 bases). Per germline, CDR1 SGHRS and CDR2 YFSETQ. This CDR3 is 16 amino acids long. V was trimmed by 0 bases and J by 2 bases, leaving 13 bases between them. The DNA for the CDR3 is TGCGCCAGCAGCTTGGCAAACAGGTGGTCCACAGATACGCAGTATTTT. Encoded protein: CASSLANRWSTDTQYF.

V is TRBV6-6 and J is TRBJ2-2, with TRBD1 matching 7 bases. There are 15 residues in the CDR3. V dropped 6 bases and J dropped 2; count of bases not matched to a gene: 6. The germline V gene encodes CDR1 MNHNY and CDR2 SVGAGI (reference sequence). CDR3 DNA sequence: TGTGCCAGCAGGCTCGGGACAGCTAACACCGGGGAGCTGTTTTTT. It is translated as CASRLGTANTGELFF.

The chain combines TRBV4-1 with TRBJ2-1, with 10 bases identical to TRBD2. Germline CDR1 MGHRA, CDR2 YSYEKL. The CDR3 runs to 16 residues. With V trimmed by 4 bases and J by 6 bases, 9 bases remained unmatched. In nucleotides, the CDR3 is TGCGCCAGCAGCCCCGCGACTAGCGGGTACAGCAATGAGCAGTTCTTC. Amino acids: CASSPATSGYSNEQFF.

The chain has TRBV11-2 and TRBJ2-2; a weak D match, TRBD1 (5 bases). Germline assignment: CDR1 SGHAT and CDR2 FQNNGV. The length of the CDR3 is 15 residues. Trimming took off 1 base at V and 0 bases at J, with 6 bases between the two ends. The CDR3 loop reads CASSLAGTNTGELFF. Written as DNA, the CDR3 is TGTGCCAGCAGCTTAGCAGGGACGAACACCGGGGAGCTGTTTTTT.

In its sample, this clone was seen once. The rearrangement uses TRBV7-3 and TRBJ2-2; 8 bases line up with TRBD2. The junction had 7 bases not matched to a gene; V was cut back by 3 bases and J by 7 bases. There are 15 residues in the CDR3. CDR1 and CDR2 (germline): SGHTA, FQGTGA. The CDR3 region is CASSFGLAPNGELFF. For the CDR3, the DNA is TGTGCCAGCAGCTTCGGACTAGCTCCCAACGGGGAGCTGTTTTTT. Using reference TRBV7-3 and TRBJ2-2 for the parts outside the CDR3, the full variable domain is GAGVSQTPSNKVTEKGKYVELRCDPISGHTALYWYRQSLGQGPEFLIYFQGTGAADDSGLPNDRFFAVRPEGSVSTLKIQRTERGDSAVYLCASSFGLAPNGELFFGEGSRLTVL.

The rearrangement joins TRBV19 to TRBJ1-4; a weak D match, TRBD1 (5 bases). Germline loops: CDR1 LNHDA, CDR2 SQIVND (reference sequence). Between the trimmed V and J ends, which lost 5 bases and 10 bases, there was a span of 17 bases. The CDR3 covers 14 residues. CDR3 nucleotide sequence: TGTGCCAGTAGTCCTCCCGACGTCAGGGCAAAACTGTTTTTT. Amino acids: CASSPPDVRAKLFF.

The rearrangement joins TRBV5-8 to TRBJ1-1; D is possibly TRBD1 (5 bases). This CDR3 region has 14 residues. The germline V gene has CDR1 SGHTS and CDR2 YDEGEE. Trimming took off 4 bases at V and 4 bases at J, with 14 bases between the two ends. CDR3 in DNA: TGTGCCAGCAGCCCGGGCGGGGCAGGCACTGAAGCTTTCTTT. It yields the protein CASSPGGAGTEAFF.

This clone appeared once. The rearrangement joins TRBV4-3 to TRBJ2-5; 10 positions agree with TRBD1. The germline V gene has CDR1 LGHNA and CDR2 YSLEER. This CDR3 spans 16 amino acids. The trim removed 0 bases at V and 4 bases at J, leaving 5 bases unmatched. Here the CDR3 reads CASSQDRQGAGETQYF. The CDR3 DNA reads TGCGCCAGCAGCCAAGATAGACAGGGGGCCGGAGAGACCCAGTACTTC.

This rearrangement joins TRBV9 to TRBJ2-7; maybe TRBD2 (6 bases). The V end was cut by 3 bases, the J end by 0 bases, with 13 bases between. This CDR3 contains 15 residues. The germline V gene encodes CDR1 SGDLS and CDR2 YYNGEE. The CDR3 DNA follows: TGTGCCAGCAGCGCTGGGACTTCACGCTCCTACGAGCAGTACTTC. Encoded protein: CASSAGTSRSYEQYF.